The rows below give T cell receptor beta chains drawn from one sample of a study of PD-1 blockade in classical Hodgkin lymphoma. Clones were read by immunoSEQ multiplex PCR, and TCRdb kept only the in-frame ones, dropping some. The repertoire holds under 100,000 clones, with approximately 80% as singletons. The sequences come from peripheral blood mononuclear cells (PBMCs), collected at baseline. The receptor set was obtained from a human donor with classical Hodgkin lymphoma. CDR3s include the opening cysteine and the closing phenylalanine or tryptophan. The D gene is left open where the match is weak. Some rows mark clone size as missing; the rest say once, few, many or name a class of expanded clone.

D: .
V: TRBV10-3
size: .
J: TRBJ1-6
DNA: TGTGCCATCAGTGGGGAAAGGACCGATAATTCACCCCTCCACTTT
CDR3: CAISGERTDNSPLHF

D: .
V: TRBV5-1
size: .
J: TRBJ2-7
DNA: TGCGCCAGCATGCGCGGGGAAACCTACGAGCAGTACTTC
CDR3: CASMRGETYEQYF

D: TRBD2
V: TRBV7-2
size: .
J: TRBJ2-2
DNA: TGTGCCAGCCGGCGGCTAGGGTTAGCGGGAGTGGGAGAGAACGGGGAGCTGTTTTTT
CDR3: CASRRLGLAGVGENGELFF

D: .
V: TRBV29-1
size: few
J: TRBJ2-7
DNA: TGCAGCGCCGGGGCAGGGCGGAGGGAGCAGTACTTC
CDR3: CSAGAGRREQYF

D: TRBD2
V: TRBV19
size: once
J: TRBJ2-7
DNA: TGTGCCAGTAGTATAGGGGGACTAGGAGCCTACGAGCAGTACTTC
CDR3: CASSIGGLGAYEQYF

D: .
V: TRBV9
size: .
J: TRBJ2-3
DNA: TGTGCCAGCAGCGTAGGTCAGTCGCGGCTAGCGTCTAGCACAGATACGCAGTATTTT
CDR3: CASSVGQSRLASSTDTQYF

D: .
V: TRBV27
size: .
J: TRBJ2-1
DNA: TGTGCCAGCAGGGCTAGCCGACGCTCCTACAATGAGCAGTTCTTC
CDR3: CASRASRRSYNEQFF

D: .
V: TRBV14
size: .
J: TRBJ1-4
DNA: TGTGCCAGCAGCCAAGATGGCAGGGGAAAGGGTCGTGGTGAAAAACTGTTTTTT
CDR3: CASSQDGRGKGRGEKLFF

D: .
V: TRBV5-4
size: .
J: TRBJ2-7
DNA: TGTGCCAGCAGCTTGCAGCGCGACGACGAGCAGTACTTC
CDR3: CASSLQRDDEQYF

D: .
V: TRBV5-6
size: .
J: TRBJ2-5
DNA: TGTGCCAGCAGCGCTACAGGGCGACAAGAGACCCAGTACTTC
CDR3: CASSATGRQETQYF

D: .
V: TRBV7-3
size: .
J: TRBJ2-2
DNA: TGTGCCAGCAGCTTATCTAGGTCCGGGGAGCTGTTTTTT
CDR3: CASSLSRSGELFF

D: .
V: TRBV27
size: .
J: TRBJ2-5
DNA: TGTGCCACACGGGGGTATGTGTACCAAGAGACCCAGTACTTC
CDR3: CATRGYVYQETQYF

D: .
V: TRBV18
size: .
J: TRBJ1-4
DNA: TGTGCCAGCTCACCGGGCATGCCTAATGAAAAACTGTTTTTT
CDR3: CASSPGMPNEKLFF

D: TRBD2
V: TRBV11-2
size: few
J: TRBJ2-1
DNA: TGTGCCAGCAGCTACACTAGCGGAACCTACAATGAGCAGTTCTTC
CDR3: CASSYTSGTYNEQFF

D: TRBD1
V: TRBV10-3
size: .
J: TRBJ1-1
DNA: TGTGCCATCAGTGAGTCCCGAGGAGGGGGCTACACTGAAGCTTTCTTT
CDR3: CAISESRGGGYTEAFF

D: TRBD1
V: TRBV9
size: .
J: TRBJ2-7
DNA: TGTGCCAGCAGCGTCGGGACAGGGAGCTCCTACGAGCAGTACTTC
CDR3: CASSVGTGSSYEQYF

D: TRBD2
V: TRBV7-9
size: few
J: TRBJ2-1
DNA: TGTGCCAGCAGCTTACGGGCTAGCGGGAGTGATGAGCAGTTCTTC
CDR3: CASSLRASGSDEQFF

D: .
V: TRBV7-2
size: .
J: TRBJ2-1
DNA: TGTGCCAGCAGCTTAGCGTGGGCGGTCTCCTACAATGAGCAGTTCTTC
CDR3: CASSLAWAVSYNEQFF

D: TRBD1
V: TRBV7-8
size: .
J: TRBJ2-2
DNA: TGTGCCAGCAGCTTAGTGAAGGGACAGGCGAACACCGGGGAGCTGTTTTTT
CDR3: CASSLVKGQANTGELFF

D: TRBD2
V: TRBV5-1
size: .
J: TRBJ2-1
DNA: TGCGCCAGCCGACTAGCGGGAGTGTCCTACAATGAGCAGTTCTTC
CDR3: CASRLAGVSYNEQFF

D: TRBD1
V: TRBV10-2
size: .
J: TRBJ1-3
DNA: TGCGCCAGCAGTCCCCTCTATGACAGGGAAAAAGCTGGAAACACCATATATTTT
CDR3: CASSPLYDREKAGNTIYF

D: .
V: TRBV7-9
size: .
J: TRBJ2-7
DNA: TGTGCCAGCAGCTTAATGGGAGGAACCGAGCAGTACTTC
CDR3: CASSLMGGTEQYF

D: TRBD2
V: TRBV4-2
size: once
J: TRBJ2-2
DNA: TGTGCCAGCAGCCCCAAGGAAAGAGGGGGTTATAGAGCGGGAGAGGACACCGGGGAGCTGTTTTTT
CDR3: CASSPKERGGYRAGEDTGELFF

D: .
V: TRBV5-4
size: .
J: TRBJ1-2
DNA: TGTGCCAGCAGCTTGGACCCGGGGGTTAACTATGGCTACACCTTC
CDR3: CASSLDPGVNYGYTF

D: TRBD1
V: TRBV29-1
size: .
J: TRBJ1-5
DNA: TGCAGCGTGTCCGAGGGAGGGGGCAGCAATCAGCCCCAGCATTTT
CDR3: CSVSEGGGSNQPQHF

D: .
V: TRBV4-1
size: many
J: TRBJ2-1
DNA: TGCGCCAGCAGCCAAGATTTGAGGGAGCAGTTCTTC
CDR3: CASSQDLREQFF

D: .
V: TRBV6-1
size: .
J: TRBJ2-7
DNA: TGTGCCAGCAGTGCCGGGACTTTGGAAGAGCAGTACTTC
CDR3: CASSAGTLEEQYF

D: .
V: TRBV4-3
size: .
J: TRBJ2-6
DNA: TGCGCCAGCAGCCAGCTCGGGCTGGGGGCCAACGTCCTGACTTTC
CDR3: CASSQLGLGANVLTF

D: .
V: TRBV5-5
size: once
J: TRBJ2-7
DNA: TGTGCCAGCAGCTTGGCCGGGATAGGGGAGCAGTACTTC
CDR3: CASSLAGIGEQYF

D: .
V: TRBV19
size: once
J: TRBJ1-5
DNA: TGTGCCAGTAGTATCCCCAGGGTGAGCAATCAGCCCCAGCATTTT
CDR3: CASSIPRVSNQPQHF

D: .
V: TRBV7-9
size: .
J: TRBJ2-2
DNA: TGTGCCAGCAGCTTAATGATTCCGAACACCGGGGAGCTGTTTTTT
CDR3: CASSLMIPNTGELFF

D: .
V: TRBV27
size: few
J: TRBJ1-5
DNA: TGTGCCAGCAGTTTAGGGGGGTACGGCAATCAGCCCCAGCATTTT
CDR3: CASSLGGYGNQPQHF

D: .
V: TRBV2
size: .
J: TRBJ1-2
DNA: TGTGCCAGCAGGGACGCCGGACTCACTATCTTC
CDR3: CASRDAGLTIF

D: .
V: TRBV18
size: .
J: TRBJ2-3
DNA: TGTGCCAGCTCATCAACTCGAACAGATACGCAGTATTTT
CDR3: CASSSTRTDTQYF

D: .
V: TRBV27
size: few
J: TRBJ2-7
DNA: TGTGCCAGCAGTTTTGGTAAGAGCGGGCCCTACGAGCAGTACTTC
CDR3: CASSFGKSGPYEQYF

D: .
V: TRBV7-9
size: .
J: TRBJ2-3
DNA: TGTGCCAGCAGCCTCCGGGACACTCCCCCGGATACGCAGTATTTT
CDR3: CASSLRDTPPDTQYF

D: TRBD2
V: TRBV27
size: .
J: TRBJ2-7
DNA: TGTGCCAGCAAACTAGCGGGAGGGCCATACGAGCAGTACTTC
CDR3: CASKLAGGPYEQYF

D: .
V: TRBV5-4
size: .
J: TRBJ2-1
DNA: TGTGCCAGCAGCTTGGTCCGGGGCGCGTACAATGAGCAGTTCTTC
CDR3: CASSLVRGAYNEQFF

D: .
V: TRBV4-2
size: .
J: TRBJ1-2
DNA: TGTGCCAGCACCCCCGGACACCTCGGGGGATATGGCTACACCTTC
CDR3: CASTPGHLGGYGYTF

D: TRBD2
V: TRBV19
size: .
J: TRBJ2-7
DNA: TGTGCCAGTAGCCTGCCCACCGGGACTAGCGGGAGATACGAGCAGTACTTC
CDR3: CASSLPTGTSGRYEQYF

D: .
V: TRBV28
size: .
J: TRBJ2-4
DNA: TGTGCCAGCAGTTTCCGCGGGGGCCTTGAGTACTTC
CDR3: CASSFRGGLEYF

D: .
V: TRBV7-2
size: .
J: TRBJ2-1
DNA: TGTGCCAGCACCCCGGGGTACTCCTACAATGAGCAGTTCTTC
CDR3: CASTPGYSYNEQFF

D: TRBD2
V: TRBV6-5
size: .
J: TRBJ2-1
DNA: TGTGCCAGCAGTTACTCCGGACTAGCGGGAAGGAATGAGCAGTTCTTC
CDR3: CASSYSGLAGRNEQFF

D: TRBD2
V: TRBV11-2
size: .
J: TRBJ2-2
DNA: TGTGCCAGCAGCCTTCGGGGAGGGGCCACCGGGGAGCTGTTTTTT
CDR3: CASSLRGGATGELFF

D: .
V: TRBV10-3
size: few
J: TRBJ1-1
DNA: TGTGCCATCAGTGAGGGGGAGAACACTGAAGCTTTCTTT
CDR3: CAISEGENTEAFF